The source of this T cell receptor beta chain is a study of beta chain features in type 1 diabetes. The wider study: Age, gender and cell yields were alike across patients and healthy donors.

As every portion of the isolated RNA was reverse transcribed, the sequencing read expressed TCRB transcripts. Here immunoSEQ multiplex PCR was the method, and the copy in TCRdb shows in-frame clones only, minus some. The data contain 150,000 to 170,000 clones, 8.1% of them singletons. The TCR comes from a man aged 18 to 35 in good health. The specimen was central memory CD4+ T cells from blood.

The chain's CDR3 is CASSSRSTGDEQYF. In DNA form, the CDR3 reads TGTGCCAGCAGTTCGCGAAGTACAGGGGACGAGCAGTACTTC. The chain joins TRBV7-3 to TRBJ2-7; 7 nucleotides match TRBD1. The CDR3 is 14 residues long. J gave up 5 bases and V 6 bases, and 10 bases lay outside the gene matches. Germline V CDR1 and CDR2: SGHTA, FQGTGA.